The sequence of this T cell receptor (beta chain) was determined in a study of cytomegalovirus exposure and HLA in healthy donors. On this clone itself: Its specificity is not known.

General study results and limits: Most TCR sequences were seen very rarely across donors, but some public TCRs occurred in many. High specificity and sensitivity for cytomegalovirus status were reported for the classifier.

V was cut by 6 bases and J by 2 bases, with 13 bases left in between. CDR1 MNHNS and CDR2 SASEGT come from the germline V gene. CDR3 length: 14 residues. The protocol was immunoSEQ multiplex PCR, while the TCRdb copy is restricted to in-frame clones and leaves out a portion. The data hold 100,000 to 150,000 clones, with about nine tenths observed a single time. The receptor was derived from a man aged 25-45 years in good health and CMV-seronegative. This chain links TRBV6-1 with TRBJ1-2, with a weak D call TRBD1 (5 bases). Material: PBMCs. CDR3 sequence: CASRPFPGNYGYTF. In nucleotides, the CDR3 is TGTGCCAGCAGGCCCTTTCCAGGGAACTATGGCTACACCTTC.